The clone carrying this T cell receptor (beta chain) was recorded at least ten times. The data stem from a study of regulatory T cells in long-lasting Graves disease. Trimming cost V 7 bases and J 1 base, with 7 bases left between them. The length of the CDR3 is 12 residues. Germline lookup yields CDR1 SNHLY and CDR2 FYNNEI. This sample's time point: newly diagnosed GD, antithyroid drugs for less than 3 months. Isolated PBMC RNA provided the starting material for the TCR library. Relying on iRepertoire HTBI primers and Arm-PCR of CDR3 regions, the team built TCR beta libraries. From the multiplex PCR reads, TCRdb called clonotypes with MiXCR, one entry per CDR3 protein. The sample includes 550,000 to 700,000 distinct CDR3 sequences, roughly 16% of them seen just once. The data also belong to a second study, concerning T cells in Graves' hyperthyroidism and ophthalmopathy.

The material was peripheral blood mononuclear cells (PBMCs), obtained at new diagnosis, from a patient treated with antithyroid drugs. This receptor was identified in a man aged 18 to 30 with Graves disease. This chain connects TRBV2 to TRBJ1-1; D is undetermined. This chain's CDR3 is CASKDGNTEAFF. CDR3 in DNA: TGTGCCAGCAAGGATGGGAACACTGAAGCTTTCTTT.